Shown below are 32 T cell receptor beta chains from a single sample sequenced in a study of cytomegalovirus exposure and HLA in healthy donors. Vbeta (60) and Jbeta (13) primers were used in the PCR. The assay was immunoSEQ multiplex PCR, and TCRdb's table has in-frame clones only and misses some. The data hold 150,000 or so clones, with approximately 84% observed a single time. Material for sequencing was PBMCs. These receptors all come from a young man in good health and CMV-seropositive.

The rearrangement uses TRBV10-3 and TRBJ2-7; 8 bases line up with TRBD1. The germline V gene encodes CDR1 ENHRY and CDR2 SYGVKD. The V segment lost 6 bases and the J segment 5 bases; nucleotides outside the gene matches: 6. This CDR3 is built from 13 residues. The CDR3 here is CAISPDRVDEQYF. The CDR3 DNA reads as TGTGCCATCAGCCCGGACAGGGTTGACGAGCAGTACTTC.

The chain joins TRBV7-7 to TRBJ1-1, with 7 nucleotides matching TRBD1. The CDR3 loop spans 13 amino acids. The germline gives CDR1 SSHAT, CDR2 FNYEAQ (reference sequence). Germline trimming cut 2 bases from V and 3 bases from J; bases unmatched to any gene: 0. CDR3 nucleotides: TGTGCCAGCAGCTTAACAGGGGACACTGAAGCTTTCTTT. Protein: CASSLTGDTEAFF.

The gene calls are TRBV6-5 and TRBJ1-2; no reliable D call. The germline V and J ends were trimmed by 5 bases and 2 bases, with 12 bases remaining between them. Looked up from germline, CDR1 is MNHEY and CDR2 is SVGAGI. CDR3 length equals 14 residues. CDR3 in DNA: TGTGCCAGCAGTGGGCAACCCCTCAACTATGGCTACACCTTC. Residues: CASSGQPLNYGYTF.

This clone was seen only once. This chain joins TRBV19 and TRBJ1-4, with TRBD1 as a possible D gene (6 bases). This CDR3 is built from 17 residues. Germline CDR1 and CDR2: LNHDA and SQIVND (reference sequence). V dropped 0 bases and J dropped 3 bases, with 14 bases sitting between them. CDR3 nucleotides: TGTGCCAGTAGTATAGACGTGGGGGCCGGGGCTAATGAAAAACTGTTTTTT. Amino acids: CASSIDVGAGANEKLFF. Filled out from reference TRBV19 and TRBJ1-4, the complete variable domain reads DGGITQSPKYLFRKEGQNVTLSCEQNLNHDAMYWYRQDPGQGLRLIYYSQIVNDFQKGDIAEGYSVSREKKESFPLTVTSAQKNPTAFYLCASSIDVGAGANEKLFFGSGTQLSVL.

This clone occurred once. The V gene is TRBV7-2, the J gene TRBJ1-1; D is unclear. V gave up 1 base and J gave up 0 bases, with 12 bases separating them. CDR1 and CDR2 (germline): SGHTA, FQGNSA. The CDR3 covers 16 residues. CDR3 sequence reads: CASSLGVGLMNTEAFF. The CDR3 nucleotides are TGTGCCAGCAGCTTAGGGGTAGGACTGATGAACACTGAAGCTTTCTTT. Variable domain in full (rest from reference TRBV7-2 and TRBJ1-1): GAGVSQSPSNKVTEKGKDVELRCDPISGHTALYWYRQSLGQGLEFLIYFQGNSAPDKSGLPSDRFSAERTGGSVSTLTIQRTQQEDSAVYLCASSLGVGLMNTEAFFGQGTRLTVV.

This clone has only a few counts. J is TRBJ1-4 and V is TRBV15; possibly TRBD1 for D (5 bases). Trimming removed 6 bases from V and 8 bases from J, with 13 bases in between. The germline V gene has CDR1 LNHNV and CDR2 YYDKDF (reference sequence). The CDR3 has 13 residues. For the CDR3, the DNA is TGTGCCACCAGGAAGGGGCAGGAGGAAAAACTGTTTTTT. Amino acids: CATRKGQEEKLFF.

The chain carries TRBV9 and TRBJ1-3; 9 nucleotides match TRBD1. From germline, CDR1 is SGDLS and CDR2 YYNGEE. This CDR3 comprises 15 residues. The V gene end was trimmed by 4 bases and the J gene end by 2 bases; junction bases not matched to a gene: 4. CDR3 nucleotides: TGTGCCAGCAGCCCGAGACAGGGGGCTGGAAACACCATATATTTT. As protein: CASSPRQGAGNTIYF.

In this sample, this clone turned up once. This chain connects TRBV15 to TRBJ2-7, with D perhaps TRBD1 (5 bases). The CDR3 extends over 13 amino acids. The V end lost 0 bases, the J end lost 3 bases, and 6 bases lay between the germline ends. Germline-derived CDR1 and CDR2 are LNHNV and YYDKDF (reference sequence). The CDR3 sequence is CATSRDQGYEQYF. DNA for the CDR3: TGTGCCACCAGCAGAGATCAGGGCTACGAGCAGTACTTC. The complete variable domain, with remaining parts taken from reference TRBV15 and TRBJ2-7, reads DAMVIQNPRYQVTQFGKPVTLSCSQTLNHNVMYWYQQKSSQAPKLLFHYYDKDFNNEADTPDNFQSRRPNTSFCFLDIRSPGLGDTAMYLCATSRDQGYEQYFGPGTRLTVT.

The genes are TRBV5-1 and TRBJ2-5; D may be TRBD2 (6 bases). The V and J ends lost 0 bases and 1 base respectively, with 10 bases between them. Per the germline V gene, CDR1 is SGHRS and CDR2 is YFSETQ. This CDR3 has 15 amino acids. The CDR3 coding sequence is TGCGCCAGCAGCTTGGACGCGGGGCCCCAAGAGACCCAGTACTTC. Translated: CASSLDAGPQETQYF.

This clone appeared once. This chain connects TRBV7-8 to TRBJ2-5; 9 bases fit TRBD2. Germline V lookup: CDR1 SGHVS, CDR2 FQNEAQ. V trimming: 3 bases; J trimming: 3 bases; junction bases outside the gene matches: 8. This CDR3 has 16 amino acids. CDR3 loop: CASSFAGGALEETQYF. The DNA of the CDR3 is TGTGCCAGCAGCTTTGCGGGGGGGGCTCTAGAAGAGACCCAGTACTTC.

V is TRBV19 and J is TRBJ2-1; TRBD2 agrees at 14 bases. This CDR3 comprises 17 residues. Germline CDR1 LNHDA, CDR2 SQIVND (reference sequence). The J segment lost 8 bases and the V segment lost 1 base, leaving 7 bases of the junction unmatched. The CDR3 region has the DNA TGTGCCAGTAGTATAGCGGGGACTAGCGGGAGATTGTATGAGCAGTTCTTC. Protein product: CASSIAGTSGRLYEQFF.

Here the CDR3 reads CASSPARLAACNEQFF. The CDR3 DNA is TGTGCCAGCAGCCCAGCTAGGCTAGCGGCCTGCAATGAGCAGTTCTTC. J is TRBJ2-1 and V is TRBV28; the match to TRBD2 covers 7 bases. This CDR3 comprises 16 residues. Germline values: CDR1 MDHEN, CDR2 SYDVKM. V shed 6 bases, J shed 6 bases, and the junction held 14 bases outside the gene matches.

This chain uses TRBV19 with TRBJ1-5, with unresolved D. Germline loops: CDR1 LNHDA, CDR2 SQIVND (reference sequence). With 6 bases removed from V and 1 base from J, the gap between germline ends came to 13 bases. The CDR3 is made up of 15 amino acids. The CDR3, as DNA: TGTGCCAGTAGAAAGAAAGAGGAAAGCAATCAGCCCCAGCATTTT. This codes for CASRKKEESNQPQHF.

This rearrangement joins TRBV11-2 to TRBJ2-1; the match to TRBD2 covers 15 bases. This CDR3 comprises 18 residues. The germline V gene has CDR1 SGHAT and CDR2 FQNNGV. V lost 4 bases and J lost 6; bases outside the gene matches: 10. As DNA, the CDR3 is TGTGCCAGCAGCTCACGGACTAGCGGGAGGGTTTTCGGCAATGAGCAGTTCTTC. The encoded protein is CASSSRTSGRVFGNEQFF.

The chain has TRBV2 and TRBJ1-1; D gene ambiguous. In germline, CDR1 is SNHLY, CDR2 FYNNEI. V lost 6 bases, J lost 2 bases, and 7 bases lay in between. The CDR3 extends over 12 amino acids. The CDR3 region has the DNA TGTGCCAGCAGCCCGGGAAACACTGAAGCTTTCTTT. Amino acid sequence: CASSPGNTEAFF.

In this sample, this clone turned up once. The chain couples TRBV28 to TRBJ2-6, with a tentative D call TRBD1 (6 bases). CDR3 length equals 15 residues. Trimming pared 6 bases from V and 3 bases from J, leaving 12 bases between. The germline CDR1 and CDR2 sequences are MDHEN and SYDVKM. The CDR3 sequence: CASRPTGLGANVLTF. As DNA, the CDR3 is TGTGCCAGCAGACCTACAGGGCTTGGGGCCAACGTCCTGACTTTC.

CDR3 bases: TGTGCCAGCAGCTTAGACCCTAGCGGGGGAGGACAAGAGACCCAGTACTTC. As protein: CASSLDPSGGGQETQYF. The chain recombines TRBV11-2 with TRBJ2-5; 10 nucleotides match TRBD2. Trimming cost V 0 bases and J 2 bases; bases outside gene matches: 6. Per germline, CDR1 SGHAT and CDR2 FQNNGV. The CDR3 is made up of 17 amino acids. Full variable domain (rest looked up from reference TRBV11-2 and TRBJ2-5): EAGVAQSPRYKIIEKRQSVAFWCNPISGHATLYWYQQILGQGPKLLIQFQNNGVVDDSQLPKDRFSAERLKGVDSTLKIQPAKLEDSAVYLCASSLDPSGGGQETQYFGPGTRLLVL.

This rearrangement joins TRBV7-7 to TRBJ2-1, with 10 nucleotides matching TRBD2. This CDR3 has 16 residues. The ends lost 5 bases at V and 4 bases at J; junction bases unmatched: 8. CDR1 and CDR2 (germline): SSHAT, FNYEAQ (reference sequence). DNA for the CDR3: TGTGCCAGCAGCCTCACCGGGACTAGCGCTTACAATGAGCAGTTCTTC. Its translation: CASSLTGTSAYNEQFF.

The chain uses TRBV7-6 and TRBJ2-3; 8 nucleotides align to TRBD2. Trimming at V came to 5 bases and at J to 4 bases, leaving 8 bases not matched to a gene. Germline loops: CDR1 SGHVS, CDR2 FNYEAQ. The CDR3 has 15 residues. The CDR3 bases are TGTGCCAGCAGCCCGAGCGGGAGTTTATCAGATACGCAGTATTTT. It specifies CASSPSGSLSDTQYF.

This chain links TRBV7-3 with TRBJ1-1; D is ambiguous. There are 13 residues in the CDR3. The germline V gene has CDR1 SGHTA and CDR2 FQGTGA. V gave up 4 bases and J gave up 3 bases, with 9 bases separating them. CDR3 nucleotides: TGTGCCAGCAGCTCCCGCGCATACACTGAAGCTTTCTTT. Translating gives CASSSRAYTEAFF.

The J gene is TRBJ2-2, the V gene TRBV13, with a tentative D call TRBD1 (5 bases). The CDR3 loop spans 17 amino acids. CDR1 is PRHDT, CDR2 FYEKMQ, per germline (reference sequence). V lost 5 bases and J lost 1, with 17 bases in between. The CDR3 nucleotides read TGTGCCAGCAGCCCCCTCCGTGAAGGGGTGAACACCGGGGAGCTGTTTTTT. Translation: CASSPLREGVNTGELFF.

The rearrangement links TRBV12-5 to TRBJ2-7; 8 nucleotides agree with TRBD2. The CDR3 runs to 15 residues. V shed 3 bases, J shed 1 base, and the junction held 5 bases outside the gene matches. CDR1 is LGHNT, CDR2 FRNRAP, per germline. This CDR3 reads CASGFSGLDSYEQYF. The CDR3 DNA reads as TGTGCTAGTGGTTTCTCGGGACTAGATTCCTACGAGCAGTACTTC.

This clone was counted once. The chain carries TRBV5-1 and TRBJ2-1, with 8 bases fitting TRBD2. V trimming: 4 bases; J trimming: 11 bases; junction bases outside the gene matches: 8. The CDR3 has 13 amino acids. Germline loops: CDR1 SGHRS, CDR2 YFSETQ. The CDR3 protein is CASSLLPGGKQFF. DNA for the CDR3: TGCGCCAGCAGCCTCCTTCCGGGGGGGAAGCAGTTCTTC.

This clone was picked up one time. V and J are TRBV5-4 and TRBJ2-7; 11 bases line up with TRBD2. This CDR3 has 14 amino acids. CDR1 is SGHNT, CDR2 YYREEE, per germline (reference sequence). V gave up 6 bases and J gave up 3 bases; unmatched junction bases: 5. The CDR3 loop is CASMIAGGSYEQYF. CDR3 nucleotides: TGTGCCAGCATGATAGCGGGAGGGAGCTACGAGCAGTACTTC.

The gene calls are TRBV7-9 and TRBJ2-5; TRBD2 might be the D (5 bases). Per germline, CDR1 SEHNR and CDR2 FQNEAQ (reference sequence). The V end lost 4 bases, the J end lost 0 bases, and 15 bases lay between the germline ends. The CDR3 is 16 amino acids. The CDR3 sequence: CASSYYLSGYQETQYF. For the CDR3, the DNA is TGTGCCAGCAGCTATTATTTATCGGGGTACCAAGAGACCCAGTACTTC.

The chain uses TRBV29-1 and TRBJ2-7; 8 positions match TRBD2. The CDR3 extends over 12 amino acids. Germline V gives CDR1 SQVTM, CDR2 ANQGSEA. With V trimmed by 4 bases and J by 6 bases, 5 bases remained unmatched. CDR3 coding DNA: TGCAGCGTTGCCCGGGAGGGCCCCGAGCAGTACTTC. Its protein product is CSVAREGPEQYF.

This chain connects TRBV9 to TRBJ2-2; D is perhaps TRBD2 (7 bases). CDR1 and CDR2 (germline): SGDLS, YYNGEE. The CDR3 is made up of 17 amino acids. V was pared by 4 bases and J by 0 bases, with 16 bases between. For the CDR3, the DNA is TGTGCCAGCAGCCAAGGAGGGGGGGGACCGAACACCGGGGAGCTGTTTTTT. Translation gives CASSQGGGGPNTGELFF.

This clone was seen once. The chain carries TRBV5-1 and TRBJ2-3; 9 bases agree with TRBD2. Germline trimming cut 3 bases from V and 6 bases from J; bases unmatched to any gene: 11. This CDR3 is built from 16 residues. The V gene's germline CDR1 is SGHRS and CDR2 YFSETQ. CDR3 in amino acids: CASSWGVAGVRDTQYF. In DNA form, the CDR3 reads TGCGCCAGCAGCTGGGGGGTAGCGGGAGTCCGGGATACGCAGTATTTT. The variable domain in full, completed from reference TRBV5-1 and TRBJ2-3, reads KAGVTQTPRYLIKTRGQQVTLSCSPISGHRSVSWYQQTPGQGLQFLFEYFSETQRNKGNFPGRFSGRQFSNSRSEMNVSTLELGDSALYLCASSWGVAGVRDTQYFGPGTRLTVL.

The chain links TRBV6-1 to TRBJ1-5; the match to TRBD1 covers 8 bases. J was trimmed by 2 bases and V by 7 bases; bases with no gene match: 7. CDR3 length: 15 residues. The V gene's germline CDR1 is MNHNS and CDR2 SASEGT. CDR3 loop: CASTTQGARNQPQHF. CDR3 in DNA: TGTGCCAGCACAACCCAGGGGGCGCGCAATCAGCCCCAGCATTTT.

CDR3: CASSPPPGGGRQPQHF. The CDR3 nucleotides are TGTGCCAGCAGTCCCCCCCCCGGCGGGGGACGTCAGCCCCAGCATTTT. The chain couples TRBV28 to TRBJ1-5, with D perhaps TRBD1 (5 bases). Trimming cost V 5 bases and J 6 bases, with 20 bases left between them. Germline V gives CDR1 MDHEN, CDR2 SYDVKM. The CDR3 covers 16 residues.

The J gene is TRBJ2-1, the V gene TRBV2; 9 positions match TRBD1. Germline V CDR1 and CDR2: SNHLY, FYNNEI. With V trimmed by 4 bases and J by 3 bases, 4 bases remained unmatched. The CDR3 is 15 amino acids. Written as DNA, the CDR3 is TGTGCCAGCAGTGGCGGGACAGGGTACTACAATGAGCAGTTCTTC. This gives the protein CASSGGTGYYNEQFF.

There are a few counts of this clone. The V and J genes are TRBV6-6 and TRBJ2-3, with TRBD2 identical over 9 bases. CDR1 is MNHNY and CDR2 is SVGAGI in the germline V gene (reference sequence). Germline trimming cut 7 bases from V and 1 base from J; bases unmatched to any gene: 6. This CDR3 is 15 amino acids long. The CDR3 nucleotides read TGTGCCAGCACGCCTCGGACTAGCGGCACAGATACGCAGTATTTT. Amino acids: CASTPRTSGTDTQYF.